These 15 T cell receptor beta chains originate from one sample sequenced in a study of monozygotic twins with inflammatory bowel disease. One entry per CDR3 protein, without DNA, is what TCRdb gives after re-calling the 5' RACE reads. This sample contains around 220,000 distinct CDR3 sequences. Sequenced material: blood. These receptors all come from a human donor with ulcerative colitis or Crohn's disease, or a healthy co-twin of an affected twin (not recorded which).

The chain is built from TRBV5-1 and TRBJ1-1. CDR3 length: 13 residues. The germline V gene encodes CDR1 SGHRS and CDR2 YFSETQ. The CDR3 spells CASSPGTPGEAFF.

V and J are TRBV6-1 and TRBJ1-2; TCRdb names TRBD1, which stays unverified in the absence of DNA. The germline CDR1 and CDR2 sequences are MNHNS and SASEGT. The CDR3 extends over 17 amino acids. CDR3 loop: CASSTLGRQANHYGYTF.

The chain uses TRBV2 and TRBJ1-1; TCRdb designates TRBD1, a call that cannot be tested without DNA. Germline CDR1 is SNHLY and CDR2 is FYNNEI. The CDR3 extends over 13 amino acids. The CDR3 region is CASRRGMNTEAFF.

V and J are TRBV21-1 and TRBJ2-7; TCRdb selects TRBD1, and the lack of DNA leaves this call unchecked. TRBV21-1 is a pseudogene locus. CDR3 length: 16 amino acids. CDR3: CASSKAQGLQFYEQYF.

This chain links TRBV24-1 with TRBJ2-1; TCRdb gives TRBD2 as the D gene, but with no DNA this cannot be confirmed. This CDR3 is built from 15 residues. Germline lookup yields CDR1 KGHDR and CDR2 SFDVKD. CDR3: CATSDPRTSGNEQFF.

This chain joins TRBV5-1 and TRBJ1-2; the D call of TRBD1 rests on TCRdb alone, since no DNA is present to check it. Germline V lookup: CDR1 SGHRS, CDR2 YFSETQ. The CDR3 spans 14 residues. This chain's CDR3 is CASSLEQGRYGYTF.

J is TRBJ2-3 and V is TRBV10-3; as DNA is missing, the TRBD1 call by TCRdb cannot be tested. The CDR3 extends over 16 amino acids. Germline CDR1 is ENHRY and CDR2 is SYGVKD. This chain's CDR3 is CAISTAAGERPDTQYF.

This chain connects TRBV16 to TRBJ1-2; the TRBD1 assignment by TCRdb is unverifiable without DNA. The CDR3 extends over 14 amino acids. Looked up from germline, CDR1 is KGHSY and CDR2 is FQNENV. This CDR3 is CASSQFTGDGGYTF.

This chain connects TRBV7-9 to TRBJ1-2; the TCRdb D gene call, TRBD1, has no DNA to confirm it. The germline V gene has CDR1 SEHNR and CDR2 FQNEAQ (reference sequence). The CDR3 totals 14 residues. CDR3 loop: CASSLGTGGYGYTF.

The CDR3: CASTFRVLSYGYTF. This rearrangement joins TRBV7-2 to TRBJ1-2. The germline CDR1 and CDR2 sequences are SGHTA and FQGNSA. This CDR3 region has 14 residues.

This sequence joins TRBV6-1 and TRBJ1-1. From germline, CDR1 is MNHNS and CDR2 SASEGT. The CDR3 totals 12 residues. The CDR3 sequence is CASSRLETEAFF.

V is TRBV24-1 and J is TRBJ2-3; TCRdb calls TRBD2, which cannot be checked without DNA. Germline CDR1 is KGHDR and CDR2 is SFDVKD. This CDR3 has 16 residues. The chain's CDR3 is CATSEQIAGGTDTQYF.

The V and J genes are TRBV7-3 and TRBJ2-1; TCRdb names TRBD1, which stays unverified in the absence of DNA. The germline gives CDR1 SGHTA, CDR2 FQGTGA. The CDR3 totals 15 residues. Here the CDR3 reads CASSVMGASYNEQFF. The entire variable domain, with the rest obtained from reference TRBV7-3 and TRBJ2-1, is as follows: GAGVSQTPSNKVTEKGKYVELRCDPISGHTALYWYRQSLGQGPEFLIYFQGTGAADDSGLPNDRFFAVRPEGSVSTLKIQRTERGDSAVYLCASSVMGASYNEQFFGPGTRLTVL.

V and J are TRBV6-2 or TRBV6-3 and TRBJ2-1; TCRdb calls TRBD2, which cannot be checked without DNA. This CDR3 contains 15 residues. CDR1 and CDR2 (germline): MNHEY, SVGEGT. The CDR3 region is CASSPLAGYGNEQFF.

V usage is TRBV2 and J usage is TRBJ1-2; TCRdb picks TRBD1, but there is no DNA to check that call. From germline, CDR1 is SNHLY and CDR2 FYNNEI. This CDR3 comprises 14 residues. The CDR3 reads CASSEARTGEGYTF.